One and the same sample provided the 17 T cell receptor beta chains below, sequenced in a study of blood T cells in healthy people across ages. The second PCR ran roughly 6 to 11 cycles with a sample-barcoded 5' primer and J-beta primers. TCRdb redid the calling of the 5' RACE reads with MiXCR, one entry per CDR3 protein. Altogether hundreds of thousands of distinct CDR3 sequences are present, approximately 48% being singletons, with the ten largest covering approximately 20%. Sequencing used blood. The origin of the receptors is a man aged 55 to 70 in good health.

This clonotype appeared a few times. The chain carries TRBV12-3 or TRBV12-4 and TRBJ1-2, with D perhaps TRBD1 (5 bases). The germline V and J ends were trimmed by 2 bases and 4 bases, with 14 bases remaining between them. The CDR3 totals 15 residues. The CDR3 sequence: CASSLFSGLGYGYTF. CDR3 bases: TGTGCCAGCAGTTTATTCTCAGGGCTGGGCTATGGCTACACCTTC.

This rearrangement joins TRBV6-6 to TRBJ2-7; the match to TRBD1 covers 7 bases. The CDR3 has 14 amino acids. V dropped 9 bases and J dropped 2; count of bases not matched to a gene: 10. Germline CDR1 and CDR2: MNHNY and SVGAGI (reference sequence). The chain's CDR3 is CASYKTGRAYEQYF. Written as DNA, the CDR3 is TGTGCCAGTTATAAGACAGGGCGGGCCTACGAGCAGTACTTC.

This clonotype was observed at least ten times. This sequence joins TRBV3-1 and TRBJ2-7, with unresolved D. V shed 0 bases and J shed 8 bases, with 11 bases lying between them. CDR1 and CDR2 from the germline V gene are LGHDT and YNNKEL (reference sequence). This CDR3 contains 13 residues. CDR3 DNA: TGTGCCAGCAGCCAAGACCCCCTTGGGCAGCAGTACTTC. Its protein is CASSQDPLGQQYF.

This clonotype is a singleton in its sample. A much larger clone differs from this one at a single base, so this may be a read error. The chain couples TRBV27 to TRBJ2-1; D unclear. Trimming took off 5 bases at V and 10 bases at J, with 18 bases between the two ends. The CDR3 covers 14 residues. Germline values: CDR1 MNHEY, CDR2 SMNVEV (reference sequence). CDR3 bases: TGTGCCAGCAGTCTTAGGTGGCAGACCTACGAGCAGTTCTTC. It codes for CASSLRWQTYEQFF.

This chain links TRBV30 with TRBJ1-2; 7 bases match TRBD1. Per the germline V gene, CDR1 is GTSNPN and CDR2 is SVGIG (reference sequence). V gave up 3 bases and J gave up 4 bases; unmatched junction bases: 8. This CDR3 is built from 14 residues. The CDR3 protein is CAWSPGQTFYGYTF. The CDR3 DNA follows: TGTGCCTGGAGCCCGGGACAGACATTCTATGGCTACACCTTC.

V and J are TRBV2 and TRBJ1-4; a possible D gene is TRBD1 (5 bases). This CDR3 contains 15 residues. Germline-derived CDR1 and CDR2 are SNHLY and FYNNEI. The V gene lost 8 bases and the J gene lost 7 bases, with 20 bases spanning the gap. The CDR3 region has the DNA TGTGCCAGCGCTTCACCTGGGGCTTGGGGTGAAAAACTGTTTTTT. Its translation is CASASPGAWGEKLFF.

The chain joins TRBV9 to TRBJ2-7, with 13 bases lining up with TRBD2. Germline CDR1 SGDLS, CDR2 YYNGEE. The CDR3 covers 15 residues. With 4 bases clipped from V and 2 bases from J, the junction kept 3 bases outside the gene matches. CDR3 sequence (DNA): TGTGCCAGCAGCAAAGGGACTAGCGGGACCTACGAGCAGTACTTC. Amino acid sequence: CASSKGTSGTYEQYF.

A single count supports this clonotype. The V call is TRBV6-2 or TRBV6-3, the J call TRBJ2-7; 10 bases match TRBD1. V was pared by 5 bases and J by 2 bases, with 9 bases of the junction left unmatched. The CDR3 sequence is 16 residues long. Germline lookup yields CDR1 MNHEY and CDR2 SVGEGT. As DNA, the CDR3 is TGTGCCAGCAGTCCTCGCGGGACAGGGGCTACCTACGAGCAGTACTTC. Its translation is CASSPRGTGATYEQYF.

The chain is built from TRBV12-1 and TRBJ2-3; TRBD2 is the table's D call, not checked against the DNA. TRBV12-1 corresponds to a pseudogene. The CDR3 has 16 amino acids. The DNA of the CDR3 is TGTGCCAGCAGCTTTCCGACTAGCCGGTACACAGATACGCAGTATTTT. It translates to CASSFPTSRYTDTQYF.

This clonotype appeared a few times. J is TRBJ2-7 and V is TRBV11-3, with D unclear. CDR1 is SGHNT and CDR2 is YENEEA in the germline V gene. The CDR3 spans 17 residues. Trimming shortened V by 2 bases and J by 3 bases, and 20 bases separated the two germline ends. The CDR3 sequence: CASSLPTRSSVSYEQYF. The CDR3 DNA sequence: TGTGCCAGCAGCTTACCTACCAGGTCATCGGTAAGCTACGAGCAGTACTTC.

CDR3 region: CASSHIAAPGGSNYGYTF. As DNA, the CDR3 is TGTGCCAGCAGTCACATCGCTGCCCCGGGGGGCAGTAACTATGGCTACACCTTC. The chain has TRBV6-5 and TRBJ1-2, with TRBD1 as a possible D gene (6 bases). The V gene's germline CDR1 is MNHEY and CDR2 SVGAGI. The CDR3 runs 18 residues. V lost 5 bases and J 1 base, leaving 23 bases between the germline ends.

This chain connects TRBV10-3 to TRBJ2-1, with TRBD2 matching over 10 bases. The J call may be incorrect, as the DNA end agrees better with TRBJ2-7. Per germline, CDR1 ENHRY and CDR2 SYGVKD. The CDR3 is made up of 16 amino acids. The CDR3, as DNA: TGTGCCATCAGTATCTTAGCGGGGGGTACCTACAATGAGCAGTACTTC. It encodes CAISILAGGTYNEQYF.

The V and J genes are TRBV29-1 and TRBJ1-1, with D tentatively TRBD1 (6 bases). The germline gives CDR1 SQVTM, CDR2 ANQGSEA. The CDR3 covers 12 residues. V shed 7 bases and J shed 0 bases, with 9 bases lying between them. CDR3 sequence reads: CSGRGLNTEAFF. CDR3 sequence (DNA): TGCAGCGGCAGGGGCCTGAACACTGAAGCTTTCTTT. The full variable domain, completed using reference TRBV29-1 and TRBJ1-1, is SAVISQKPSRDICQRGTSLTIQCQVDSQVTMMFWYRQQPGQSLTLIATANQGSEATYESGFVIDKFPISRPNLTFSTLTVSNMSPEDSSIYLCSGRGLNTEAFFGQGTRLTVV.

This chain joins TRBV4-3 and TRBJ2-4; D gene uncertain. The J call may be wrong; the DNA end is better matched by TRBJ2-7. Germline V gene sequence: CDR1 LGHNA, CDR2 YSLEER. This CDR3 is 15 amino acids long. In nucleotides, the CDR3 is TGCGCCAGCAGCCAAGATGTGGGGTTCCAACGCGAGCAGTACTTC. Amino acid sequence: CASSQDVGFQREQYF.

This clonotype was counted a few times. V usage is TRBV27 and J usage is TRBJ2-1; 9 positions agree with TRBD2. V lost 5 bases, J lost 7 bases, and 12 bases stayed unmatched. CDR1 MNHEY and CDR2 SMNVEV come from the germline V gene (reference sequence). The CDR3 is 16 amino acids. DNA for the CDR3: TGTGCCAGCAGTATAAACTGGCGGGGGGGACGTAATGAGCAGTTCTTC. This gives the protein CASSINWRGGRNEQFF.

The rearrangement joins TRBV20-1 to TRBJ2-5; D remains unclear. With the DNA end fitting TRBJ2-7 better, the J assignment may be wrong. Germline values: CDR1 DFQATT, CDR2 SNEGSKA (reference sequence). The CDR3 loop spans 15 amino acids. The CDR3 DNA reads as TGCAGTGCTAGAGATCGACCGGACCGTCATGACGAGCAGTACTTC. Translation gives CSARDRPDRHDEQYF.

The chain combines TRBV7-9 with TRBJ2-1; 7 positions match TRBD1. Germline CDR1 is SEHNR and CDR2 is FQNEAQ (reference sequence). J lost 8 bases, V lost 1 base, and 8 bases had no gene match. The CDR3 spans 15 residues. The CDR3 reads CASSLVGSTGDEQFF. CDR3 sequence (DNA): TGTGCCAGCAGCTTAGTTGGAAGCACAGGGGATGAGCAGTTCTTC. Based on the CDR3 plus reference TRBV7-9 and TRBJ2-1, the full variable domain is DTGVSQNPRHKITKRGQNVTFRCDPISEHNRLYWYRQTLGQGPEFLTYFQNEAQLEKSRLLSDRFSAERPKGSFSTLEIQRTEQGDSAMYLCASSLVGSTGDEQFFGPGTRLTVL.